This TCR beta chain was identified in a study of shared clonotypes between healthy human individuals. Germline V gives CDR1 SGHNT, CDR2 YYREEE (reference sequence). Trimming cost V 3 bases and J 3 bases, with 11 bases left between them. The CDR3 runs 14 residues. Memory CD4+ cells were the fraction left after CD45RA+ naive selection. Data came from immunoSEQ multiplex PCR; TCRdb stores just in-frame clones and leaves some out. This table holds about 680,000 clones, roughly 73% found once. V usage is TRBV5-4 and J usage is TRBJ2-3; D gene unclear. This receptor was obtained from a woman younger than 45 in good health. The sequencing input was memory CD4+ T cells sorted from blood. Documented subset: CD45RA-negative fraction. CDR3 sequence reads: CASSSGSRTDTQYF. The CDR3 DNA sequence: TGTGCCAGCAGCTCCGGGTCCAGGACAGATACGCAGTATTTT.